This T cell receptor (beta chain) was recovered during a study of breast tumors, draining lymph nodes, adjacent tissues. A remark on this clonotype: Its target is unknown.

One entry per CDR3 protein results from TCRdb running MiXCR on the multiplex PCR reads. The table lists approximately 37,000 distinct CDR3 sequences, 36% of them singletons. Trimming took 4 bases from V and 5 from J; bases not matched to a gene: 2. CDR3 size: 12 residues. Germline-derived CDR1 and CDR2 are SGHRS and YFSETQ. Whole-study findings and limits: Tumor TCR diversity was below lymph nodes but above nontumor tissue. Tumor and nontumor repertoires were significantly more similar in luminal-like than in basal-like breast cancer.

The clonotype comes from a female donor with breast cancer. Some clones in this sample may be carry-over from other donors' samples. The chain joins TRBV5-1 to TRBJ1-1, with TRBD1 matching over 7 bases. The sequenced material came from breast tumor tissue. The CDR3 region is CASSPTGTEAFF. As DNA, the CDR3 is TGCGCCAGCAGCCCGACAGGGACTGAAGCTTTCTTT.